Following are 9 T cell receptor beta chains from one sample sequenced in a study of cytomegalovirus exposure and HLA in healthy donors. 60 Vbeta and 13 Jbeta primers were used in PCR. Assay used: immunoSEQ multiplex PCR; TCRdb lists only in-frame clones, some missing. Among about 120,000 clones listed, over 60% were seen once. The sample comprised PBMCs. Receptors originate from a man between 18 and 35 years old in good health and CMV-seronegative.

This clone has a handful of counts. The rearrangement links TRBV4-1 to TRBJ1-1; D uncertain. CDR1 and CDR2 from the germline V gene are MGHRA and YSYEKL. V was shortened by 3 bases and J by 1 base, with 15 bases between the two germline ends. The CDR3 runs to 16 residues. As DNA, the CDR3 is TGCGCCAGCAGCCACCTCACGCGGGGTTCGAACACTGAAGCTTTCTTT. This gives the protein CASSHLTRGSNTEAFF.

This clone was counted only a few times. V usage is TRBV4-1 and J usage is TRBJ1-4; D is undetermined. The CDR3 has 16 amino acids. Trimming took 1 base from V and 0 from J, leaving 9 bases between them. The germline V gene has CDR1 MGHRA and CDR2 YSYEKL. CDR3 DNA: TGCGCCAGCAGCCAAGGCCCAAGCACAACTAATGAAAAACTGTTTTTT. Residues: CASSQGPSTTNEKLFF.

The sample holds one count of this clone. Other DNA sequences from this sample encode an identical CDR3 as well. The chain recombines TRBV27 with TRBJ2-7; no firm D call. The CDR3 extends over 13 amino acids. Germline V gene sequence: CDR1 MNHEY, CDR2 SMNVEV (reference sequence). The V gene lost 2 bases and the J gene lost 1 base, with 6 bases spanning the gap. The CDR3 nucleotides are TGTGCCAGCAGTTTAGGCAGATCCTACGAGCAGTACTTC. Its translation: CASSLGRSYEQYF.

In its sample, this clone was seen a few times. Relative to the germline gene, one junction end is altered; a read error may explain this. This chain connects TRBV18 to TRBJ1-1; D is ambiguous. The CDR3 sequence is 15 residues long. CDR1 is KGHSH and CDR2 is LQKENI in the germline V gene. The CDR3 DNA sequence: TGTCCCAGCTCACCAACCCCCGTGAGGGACACTGAAGCTTTCTTT. Translation gives CPSSPTPVRDTEAFF.

The rearrangement uses TRBV21-1 and TRBJ2-4; no check of the table's D call, TRBD1, against the DNA was made. TRBV21-1 is a recognized pseudogene. The CDR3 has 20 amino acids. This CDR3 is CASSSPGDRDDVGAKNIQYF. CDR3 bases: TGTGCCAGCAGCTCCCCCGGGGACAGGGATGACGTGGGGGCCAAAAACATTCAGTACTTC.

The gene calls are TRBV10-3 and TRBJ2-7; TRBD1 might be the D (6 bases). Germline V gives CDR1 ENHRY, CDR2 SYGVKD. The CDR3 has 14 amino acids. Trimming pared 2 bases from V and 7 bases from J, leaving 15 bases between. CDR3: CAISETGSLGEQYF. The CDR3 DNA reads TGTGCCATCAGTGAGACAGGGTCCCTCGGTGAGCAGTACTTC.

This clone showed up just a few times. V is TRBV7-2 and J is TRBJ2-2; 8 bases agree with TRBD1. CDR3 length: 15 residues. CDR1 is SGHTA, CDR2 FQGNSA, per germline. V was pared by 5 bases and J by 5 bases, with 7 bases of the junction left unmatched. The CDR3 region has the DNA TGTGCCAGCAGCCCGGAAGGACAGGGAACCGGGGAGCTGTTTTTT. Protein product: CASSPEGQGTGELFF.

The chain recombines TRBV19 with TRBJ2-1, with TRBD2 matching 10 bases. The CDR3 spans 17 residues. V trimming: 5 bases; J trimming: 3 bases; junction bases outside the gene matches: 10. Germline CDR1 is LNHDA and CDR2 is SQIVND (reference sequence). The DNA for the CDR3 is TGTGCCAGTAGTTCGCCTAGCGGGGGCAGTCACTACAATGAGCAGTTCTTC. This translates into CASSSPSGGSHYNEQFF.

This clone showed up just once. The rearrangement joins TRBV9 to TRBJ2-7; 14 bases line up with TRBD2. Germline assignment: CDR1 SGDLS and CDR2 YYNGEE. V was clipped by 3 bases and J by 3 bases; unmatched bases: 2. The CDR3 is 15 amino acids. The DNA of the CDR3 is TGTGCCAGCAGCGGAGGGACTAGCGGGAGCTACGAGCAGTACTTC. Protein: CASSGGTSGSYEQYF.